The T cell receptor (beta chain) described here comes from a study of tumor-infiltrating lymphocytes in primary liver carcinoma. Whole-study results and caveats: A significantly higher top-250-clone fraction was recorded for tumors than for blood (p = 0.039).

The template, approximately 500 ng total RNA, yielded TCR beta cDNA made with a constant-region primer. Each TCR beta library was derived from three nested multiplex PCR rounds that employed slightly modified ARM-PCR. TRBV1-TRBV30 forward and Cbeta reverse primers drove the first two approximately 10-cycle rounds. TCRdb itself ran the multiplex PCR reads through MiXCR, one entry per CDR3 protein. The sample lists 80,000 or so distinct CDR3 sequences, 71% occurring once. CDR3 size: 16 residues. V was trimmed by 8 bases and J by 5 bases, leaving 22 bases between them. As to this clonotype: Its target is unknown.

Total RNA and DNA came together from approximately 20-30 mg of bulk tissue without cell sorting. Donors underwent surgery for histopathologically diagnosed primary liver carcinoma. Among the patients, all had chronic HBV infection and none had been treated. More than 75% viable tumor cells made up every tumor sample. This receptor was identified in an older woman with primary liver carcinoma and hepatitis B virus infection. J is TRBJ2-1 and V is TRBV12-3 or TRBV12-4; no reliable D call. Input material: liver tumor tissue from sampling region 4. Subset noted: tumor region T4, right-lateral pole. This CDR3 reads CASCPLVSNFNNEQFF. The CDR3 coding sequence is TGTGCCAGCTGTCCCCTTGTTTCTAACTTCAACAATGAGCAGTTCTTC.